Listed here is a single T cell receptor (beta chain). After removal of 5 bases from V and 4 bases from J, the junction contained 3 bases not matched to a gene. In germline, CDR1 is SGHNT, CDR2 YENEEA. This CDR3 is built from 16 residues. One entry per CDR3 protein results from TCRdb running MiXCR on the PCR reads. This table holds approximately 17,000 distinct CDR3 sequences, roughly 62% found once. The sample comes from a study of vaccination and CD4 T cells after COVID-19. In the study overall: Several convalescent patients had mild and one had severe PCR-confirmed SARS-CoV-2 disease. Six males and four females constituted the convalescent cohort, two of whom were Hispanic. Post-COVID specimens were obtained a median around 100 days after diagnosis (range 35 to 161).

The TCR was taken from a human donor who had recovered from COVID-19. The V call is TRBV11-3, the J call TRBJ2-2; TRBD2 matches at 14 bases. Sequencing used CD4+ T cells from blood, obtained after SARS-CoV-2 vaccination. CDR3 DNA: TGTGCCAGCAGCCCAGGACTAGCGGGAGGCACCGGGGAGCTGTTTTTT. Translating gives CASSPGLAGGTGELFF.